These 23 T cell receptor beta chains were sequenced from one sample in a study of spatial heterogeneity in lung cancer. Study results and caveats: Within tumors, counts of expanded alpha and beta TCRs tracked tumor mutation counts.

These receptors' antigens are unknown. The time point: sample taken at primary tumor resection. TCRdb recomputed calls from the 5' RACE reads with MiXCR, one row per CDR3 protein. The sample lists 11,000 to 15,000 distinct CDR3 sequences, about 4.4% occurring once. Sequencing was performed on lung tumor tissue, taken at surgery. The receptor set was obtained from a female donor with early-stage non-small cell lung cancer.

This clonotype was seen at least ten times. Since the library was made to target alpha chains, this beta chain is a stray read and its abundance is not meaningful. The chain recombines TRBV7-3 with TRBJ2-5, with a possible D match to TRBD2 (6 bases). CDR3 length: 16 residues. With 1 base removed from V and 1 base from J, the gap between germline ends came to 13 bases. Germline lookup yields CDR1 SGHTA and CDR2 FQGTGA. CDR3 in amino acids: CASSLNAGMGQETQYF. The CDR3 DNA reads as TGTGCCAGCAGCTTAAACGCGGGGATGGGCCAAGAGACCCAGTACTTC.

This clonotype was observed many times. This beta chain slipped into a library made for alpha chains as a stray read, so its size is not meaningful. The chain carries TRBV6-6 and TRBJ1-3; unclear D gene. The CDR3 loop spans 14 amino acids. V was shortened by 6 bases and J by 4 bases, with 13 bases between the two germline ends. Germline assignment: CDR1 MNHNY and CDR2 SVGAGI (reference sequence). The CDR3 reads CASSDSDGGNTIYF. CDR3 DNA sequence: TGTGCCAGCAGCGACTCGGACGGAGGAAACACCATATATTTT.

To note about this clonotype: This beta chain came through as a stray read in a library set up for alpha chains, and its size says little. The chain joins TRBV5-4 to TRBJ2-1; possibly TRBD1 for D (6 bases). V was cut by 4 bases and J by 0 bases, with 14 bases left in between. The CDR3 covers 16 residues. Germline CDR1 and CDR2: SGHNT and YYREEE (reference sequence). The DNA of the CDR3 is TGTGCCAGCAGCCCGGGACACCCAAGCTCCTACAATGAGCAGTTCTTC. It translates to CASSPGHPSSYNEQFF. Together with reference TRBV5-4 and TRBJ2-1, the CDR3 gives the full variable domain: ETGVTQSPTHLIKTRGQQVTLRCSSQSGHNTVSWYQQALGQGPQFIFQYYREEENGRGNFPPRFSGLQFPNYSSELNVNALELDDSALYLCASSPGHPSSYNEQFFGPGTRLTVL.

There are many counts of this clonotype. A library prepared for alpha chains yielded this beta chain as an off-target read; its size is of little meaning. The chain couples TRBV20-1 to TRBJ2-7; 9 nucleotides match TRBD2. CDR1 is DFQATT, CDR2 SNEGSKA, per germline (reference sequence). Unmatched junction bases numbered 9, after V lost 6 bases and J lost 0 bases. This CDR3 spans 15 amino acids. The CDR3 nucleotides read TGCAGTGCGAAATTCCAGCGGGGGGTCTCCTACGAGCAGTACTTC. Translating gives CSAKFQRGVSYEQYF.

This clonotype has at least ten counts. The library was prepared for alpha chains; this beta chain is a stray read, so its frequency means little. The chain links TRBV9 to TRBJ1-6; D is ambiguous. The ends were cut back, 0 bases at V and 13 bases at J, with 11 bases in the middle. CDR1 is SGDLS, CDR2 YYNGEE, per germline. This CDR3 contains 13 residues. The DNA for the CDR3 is TGTGCCAGCAGCGTAGCGGGGAAAGCCCCCCTCCACTTT. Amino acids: CASSVAGKAPLHF.

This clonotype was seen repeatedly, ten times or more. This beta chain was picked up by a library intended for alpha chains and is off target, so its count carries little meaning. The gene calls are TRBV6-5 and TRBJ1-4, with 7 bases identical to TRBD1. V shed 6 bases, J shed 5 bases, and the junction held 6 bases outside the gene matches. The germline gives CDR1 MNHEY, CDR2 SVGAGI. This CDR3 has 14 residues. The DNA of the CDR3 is TGTGCCAGCAGGCCGGGACAGAGAAATGAAAAACTGTTTTTT. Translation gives CASRPGQRNEKLFF.

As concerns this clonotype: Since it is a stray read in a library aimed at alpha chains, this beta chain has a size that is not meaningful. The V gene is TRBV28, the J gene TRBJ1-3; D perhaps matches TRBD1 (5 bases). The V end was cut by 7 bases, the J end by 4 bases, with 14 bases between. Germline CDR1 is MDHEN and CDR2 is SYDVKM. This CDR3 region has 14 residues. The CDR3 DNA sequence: TGTGCCAGCAATGTAAACAGGCTCGGAAACACCATATATTTT. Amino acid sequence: CASNVNRLGNTIYF.

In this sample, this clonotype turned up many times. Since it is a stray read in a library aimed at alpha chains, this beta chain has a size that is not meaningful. CDR3 in amino acids: CASSPRELTNTGELFF. The CDR3 coding sequence is TGCGCCAGCAGCCCCAGGGAACTAACGAACACCGGGGAGCTGTTTTTT. The chain is built from TRBV5-1 and TRBJ2-2; weak D call: TRBD1 (5 bases). V lost 4 bases and J 0 bases, leaving 13 bases between the germline ends. This CDR3 spans 16 amino acids. Germline V gives CDR1 SGHRS, CDR2 YFSETQ.

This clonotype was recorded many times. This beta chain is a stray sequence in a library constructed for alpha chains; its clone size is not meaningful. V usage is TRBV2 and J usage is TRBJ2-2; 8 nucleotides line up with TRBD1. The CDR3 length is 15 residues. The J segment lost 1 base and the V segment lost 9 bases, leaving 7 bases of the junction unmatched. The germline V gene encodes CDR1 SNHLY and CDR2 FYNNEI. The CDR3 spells CASRTGTGNTGELFF. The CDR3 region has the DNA TGTGCCAGTCGTACCGGGACAGGGAACACCGGGGAGCTGTTTTTT.

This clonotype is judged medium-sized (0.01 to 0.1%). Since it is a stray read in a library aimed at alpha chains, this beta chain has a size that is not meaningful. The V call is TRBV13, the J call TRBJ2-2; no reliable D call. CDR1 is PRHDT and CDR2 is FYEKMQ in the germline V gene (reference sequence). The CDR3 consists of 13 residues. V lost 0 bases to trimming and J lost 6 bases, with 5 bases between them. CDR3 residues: CASSLGPAGELFF. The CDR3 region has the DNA TGTGCCAGCAGCTTAGGACCGGCCGGGGAGCTGTTTTTT. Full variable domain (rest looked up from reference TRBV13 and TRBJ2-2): AAGVIQSPRHLIKEKRETATLKCYPIPRHDTVYWYQQGPGQDPQFLISFYEKMQSDKGSIPDRFSAQQFSDYHSELNMSSLELGDSALYFCASSLGPAGELFFGEGSRLTVL.

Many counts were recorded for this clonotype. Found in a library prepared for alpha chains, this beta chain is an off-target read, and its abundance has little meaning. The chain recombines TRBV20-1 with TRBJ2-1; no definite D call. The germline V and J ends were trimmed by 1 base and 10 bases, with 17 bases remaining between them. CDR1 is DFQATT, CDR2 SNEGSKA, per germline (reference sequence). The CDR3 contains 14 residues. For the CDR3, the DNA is TGCAGTGCTAGAGTCGTCAGCCGGATCGACGAGCAGTTCTTC. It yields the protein CSARVVSRIDEQFF.

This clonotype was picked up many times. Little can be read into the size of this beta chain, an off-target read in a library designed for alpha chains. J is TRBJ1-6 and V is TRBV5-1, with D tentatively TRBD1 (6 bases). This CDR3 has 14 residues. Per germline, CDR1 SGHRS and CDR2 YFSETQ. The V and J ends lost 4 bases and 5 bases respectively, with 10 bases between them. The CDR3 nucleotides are TGCGCCAGCAGCAAGGGACAAAATAATTCACCCCTCCACTTT. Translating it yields CASSKGQNNSPLHF.

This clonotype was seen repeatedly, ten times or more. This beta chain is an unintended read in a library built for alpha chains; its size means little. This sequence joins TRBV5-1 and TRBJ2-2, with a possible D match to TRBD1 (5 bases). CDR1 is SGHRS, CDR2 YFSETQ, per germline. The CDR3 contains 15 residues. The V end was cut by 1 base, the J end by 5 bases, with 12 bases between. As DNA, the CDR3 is TGCGCCAGCAGCTTGTCTGGGGCCGCGACCGGGGAGCTGTTTTTT. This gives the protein CASSLSGAATGELFF.

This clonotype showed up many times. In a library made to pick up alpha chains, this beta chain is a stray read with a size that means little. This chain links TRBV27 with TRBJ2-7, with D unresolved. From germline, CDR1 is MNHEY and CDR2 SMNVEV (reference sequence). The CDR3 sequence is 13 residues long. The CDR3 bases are TGTGGGCCGGGTCATCTAGAAAGATACGAGCAGTACTTC. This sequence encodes CGPGHLERYEQYF.

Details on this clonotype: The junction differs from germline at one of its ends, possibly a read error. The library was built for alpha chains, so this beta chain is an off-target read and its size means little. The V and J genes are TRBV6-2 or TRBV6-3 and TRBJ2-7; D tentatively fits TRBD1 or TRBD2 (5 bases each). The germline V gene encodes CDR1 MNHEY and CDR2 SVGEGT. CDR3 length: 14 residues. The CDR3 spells CACRPGTYRYEQYF. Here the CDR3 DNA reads TGTGCCTGCAGACCCGGGACGTATCGCTACGAGCAGTACTTC.

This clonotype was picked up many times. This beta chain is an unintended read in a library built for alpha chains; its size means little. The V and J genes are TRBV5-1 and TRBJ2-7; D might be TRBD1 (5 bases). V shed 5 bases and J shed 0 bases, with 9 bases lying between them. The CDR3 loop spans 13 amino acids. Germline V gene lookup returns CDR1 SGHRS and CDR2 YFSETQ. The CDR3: CASRSDSSYEQYF. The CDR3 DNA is TGCGCCAGCAGATCCGACAGCTCCTACGAGCAGTACTTC.

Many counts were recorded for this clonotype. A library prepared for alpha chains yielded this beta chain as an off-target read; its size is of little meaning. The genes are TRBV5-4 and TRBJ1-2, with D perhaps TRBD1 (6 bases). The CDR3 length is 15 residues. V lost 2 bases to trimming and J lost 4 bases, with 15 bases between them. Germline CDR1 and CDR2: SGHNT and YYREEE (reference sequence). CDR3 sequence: CASSFSGARVYGYTF. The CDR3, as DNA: TGTGCCAGCAGCTTTTCAGGGGCGCGGGTCTATGGCTACACCTTC.

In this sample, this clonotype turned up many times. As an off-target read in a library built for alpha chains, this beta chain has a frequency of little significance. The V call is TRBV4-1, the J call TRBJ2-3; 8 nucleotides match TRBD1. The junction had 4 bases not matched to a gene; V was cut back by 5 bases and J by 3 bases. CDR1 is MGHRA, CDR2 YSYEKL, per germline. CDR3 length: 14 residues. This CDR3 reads CASSLRQGTDTQYF. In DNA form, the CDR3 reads TGCGCCAGCAGCTTAAGACAGGGGACAGATACGCAGTATTTT.

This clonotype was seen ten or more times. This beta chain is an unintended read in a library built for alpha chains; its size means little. The CDR3 reads CASSVAPTSDTGELFF. The CDR3 nucleotides are TGTGCCAGCAGCGTAGCCCCCACGTCGGACACCGGGGAGCTGTTTTTT. This sequence joins TRBV9 and TRBJ2-2; D call uncertain. CDR3 length equals 16 residues. V was trimmed by 0 bases and J by 3 bases, leaving 12 bases between them. Germline-derived CDR1 and CDR2 are SGDLS and YYNGEE. Full variable domain (rest looked up from reference TRBV9 and TRBJ2-2): DSGVTQTPKHLITATGQRVTLRCSPRSGDLSVYWYQQSLDQGLQFLIQYYNGEERAKGNILERFSAQQFPDLHSELNLSSLELGDSALYFCASSVAPTSDTGELFFGEGSRLTVL.

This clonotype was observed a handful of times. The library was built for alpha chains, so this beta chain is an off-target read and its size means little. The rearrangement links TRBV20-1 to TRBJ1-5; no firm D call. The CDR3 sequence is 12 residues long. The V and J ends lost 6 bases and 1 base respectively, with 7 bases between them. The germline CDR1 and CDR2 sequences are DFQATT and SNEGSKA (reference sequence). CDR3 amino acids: CSAWGSNQPQHF. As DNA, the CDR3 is TGCAGTGCCTGGGGAAGCAATCAGCCCCAGCATTTT.

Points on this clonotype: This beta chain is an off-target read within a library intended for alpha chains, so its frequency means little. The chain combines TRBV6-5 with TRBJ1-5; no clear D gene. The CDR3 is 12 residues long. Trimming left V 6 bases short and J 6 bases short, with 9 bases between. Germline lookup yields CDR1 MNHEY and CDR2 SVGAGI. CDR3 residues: CASSQWAQPQHF. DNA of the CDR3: TGTGCCAGCAGCCAATGGGCTCAGCCCCAGCATTTT.

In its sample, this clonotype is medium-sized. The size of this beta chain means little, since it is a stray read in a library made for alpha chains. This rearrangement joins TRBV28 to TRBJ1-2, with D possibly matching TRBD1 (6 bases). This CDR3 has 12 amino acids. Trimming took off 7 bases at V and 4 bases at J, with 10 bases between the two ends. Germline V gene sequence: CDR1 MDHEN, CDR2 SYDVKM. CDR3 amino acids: CASIGQRYGYTF. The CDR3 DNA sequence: TGTGCCAGCATCGGACAGCGCTATGGCTACACCTTC.

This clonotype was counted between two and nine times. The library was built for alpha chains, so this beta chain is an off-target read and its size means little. CDR3 in amino acids: CASSAPPDLPQHF. The CDR3 region has the DNA TGTGCCAGCAGTGCACCACCGGACCTTCCCCAGCATTTT. The chain uses TRBV12-3 or TRBV12-4 and TRBJ1-5; D remains ambiguous. This CDR3 has 13 amino acids. Trimming removed 5 bases at V and 10 bases at J, with 15 bases between.